This is a list of T cell receptor beta chains from one sample in a study of shared clonotypes between healthy human individuals. The assay was immunoSEQ multiplex PCR, and TCRdb's table has in-frame clones only and misses some. The sample includes some 2,000,000 clones, approximately 95% of them seen just once. The sample taken for sequencing was naive CD8+ T cells sorted from blood. The receptor set was obtained from a man between 18 and 29 years old in good health. Both conserved end residues are part of each CDR3.

>TRBV30|TRBJ2-1|14
CAWSERNPYNEQFF
>TRBV19|TRBJ1-2|16
CASSPPRRRGNYGYTF
>TRBV27|TRBJ2-3|16
CASSLTGGPSTDTQYF
>TRBV5-6|TRBJ1-5|12
CASSHQGLPQHF
>TRBV14|TRBJ1-1|14
CASSQAGENTEAFF
>TRBV13|TRBJ2-1|12
CASTPRYNEQFF
>TRBV6-1|TRBJ2-5|16
CASSVAGEGLEETQYF
>TRBV27|TRBJ2-3|14
CASSHRDGRDTQYF
>TRBV2|TRBJ1-1|14
CASSETPGGTEAFF
>TRBV7-8|TRBJ2-1|14
CASSPEAGYNEQFF
>TRBV4-3|TRBJ2-1|15
CASSPHGTEYNEQFF
>TRBV13|TRBJ2-7|15
CASSEGLAGGYEQYF
>TRBV25-1|TRBJ2-3|13
CASSGLNPDTQYF
>TRBV7-9|TRBJ2-1|15
CASSWGLPNYNEQFF
>TRBV5-4|TRBJ1-1|14
CASSPDYMNTEAFF
>TRBV6-4|TRBJ2-1|15
CASSSSGPLYNEQFF
>TRBV15|TRBJ1-5|18
CATSEGAGDTYSNQPQHF
>TRBV30|TRBJ1-4|13
CALSVTTNEKLFF
>TRBV9|TRBJ2-1|18
CASSVRPPGQGLGNEQFF
>TRBV4-1|TRBJ2-7|15
CASSQDAGTSYEQYF
>TRBV14|TRBJ1-1|12
CASSESGTEAFF
>TRBV5-4|TRBJ1-1|14
CASSRGQVNTEAFF
>TRBV21-1|TRBJ2-7|15
CASSRTTVKPREQYF
>TRBV5-1|TRBJ1-1|14
CASSLFLGNTEAFF
>TRBV6-6|TRBJ2-7|16
CASSIYPQDKSYEQYF
>TRBV5-5|TRBJ1-3|15
CASSLEADSGNTIYF
>TRBV7-9|TRBJ1-1|15
CASSLAPTGATEAFF
>TRBV27|TRBJ1-1|18
CASSLIPGQSGMNTEAFF
>TRBV7-9|TRBJ2-3|17
CASSSALAGTSTDTQYF
>TRBV28|TRBJ2-7|14
CASSFVGAQYEQYF
>TRBV27|TRBJ2-5|14
CASRPVGGTETQYF
>TRBV6-4|TRBJ2-7|10
CATGPYEQYF
>TRBV7-9|TRBJ2-3|15
CASSQASDTTDTQYF
>TRBV27|TRBJ2-7|13
CASSLGQLYEQYF
>TRBV27|TRBJ1-2|17
CASSSTHASVGYYGYTF
>TRBV5-1|TRBJ2-2|14
CASNISPNTGELFF
>TRBV4-1|TRBJ2-7|13
CASSQGPSSEQYF
>TRBV7-9|TRBJ2-5|15
CASSSFQGSEETQYF
>TRBV10-3|TRBJ2-7|14
CAISERGTDYEQYF
>TRBV4-1|TRBJ1-5|16
CASSQEGTGANQPQHF
>TRBV9|TRBJ2-2|16
CASSDYLSEGTGELFF
>TRBV2|TRBJ2-1|14
CASSDGNTYNEQFF
>TRBV10-2|TRBJ2-7|14
CASSESGILYEQYF
>TRBV9|TRBJ1-5|15
CASSVDGGLNQPQHF
>TRBV7-2|TRBJ1-2|13
CASSFRTVYGYTF
>TRBV30|TRBJ1-3|19
CAWGTDRAIGPRGGNTIYF
>TRBV6-5|TRBJ2-7|12
CASSSQGYEQYF
>TRBV9|TRBJ2-1|16
CASSVEGKRSYNEQFF
>TRBV9|TRBJ2-1|15
CASSVVGGGRDEQFF
>TRBV11-2|TRBJ2-3|13
CASRPPGGDTQYF
>TRBV28|TRBJ1-2|15
CASSLGADREYGYTF
>TRBV5-8|TRBJ1-5|15
CASSSDREVNQPQHF
>TRBV9|TRBJ1-1|13
CASSGSQNTEAFF
>TRBV2|TRBJ2-5|15
CASSEGPGVGETQYF
>TRBV6-1|TRBJ2-7|13
CASSDGSNYEQYF